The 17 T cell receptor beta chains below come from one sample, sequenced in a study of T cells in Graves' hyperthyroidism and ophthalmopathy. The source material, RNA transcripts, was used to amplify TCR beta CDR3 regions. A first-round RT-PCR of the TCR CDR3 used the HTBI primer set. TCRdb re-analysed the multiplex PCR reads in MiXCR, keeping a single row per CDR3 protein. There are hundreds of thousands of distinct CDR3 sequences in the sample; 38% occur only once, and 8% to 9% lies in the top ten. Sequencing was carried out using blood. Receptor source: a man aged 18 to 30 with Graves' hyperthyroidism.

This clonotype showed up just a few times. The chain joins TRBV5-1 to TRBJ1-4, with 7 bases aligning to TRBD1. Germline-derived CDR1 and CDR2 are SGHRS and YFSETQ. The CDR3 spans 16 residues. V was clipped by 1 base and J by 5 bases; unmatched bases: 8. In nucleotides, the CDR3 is TGCGCCAGCAGCTTGTCGGGTGGGACAGACAATGAAAAACTGTTTTTT. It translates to CASSLSGGTDNEKLFF.

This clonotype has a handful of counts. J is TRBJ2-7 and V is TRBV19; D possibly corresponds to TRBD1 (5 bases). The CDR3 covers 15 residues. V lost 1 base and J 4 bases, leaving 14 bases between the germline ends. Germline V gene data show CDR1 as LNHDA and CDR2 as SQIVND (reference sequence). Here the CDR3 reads CASSIAQGALYEQYF. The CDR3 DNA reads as TGTGCCAGTAGTATAGCCCAGGGTGCCCTGTACGAGCAGTACTTC.

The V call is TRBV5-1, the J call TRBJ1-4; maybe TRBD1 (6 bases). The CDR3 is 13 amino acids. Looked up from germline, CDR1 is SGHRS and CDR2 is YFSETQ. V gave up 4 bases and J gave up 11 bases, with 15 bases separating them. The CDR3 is CASSGGQLDKLFF. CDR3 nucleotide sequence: TGCGCCAGCAGCGGCGGACAGTTAGATAAACTGTTTTTT. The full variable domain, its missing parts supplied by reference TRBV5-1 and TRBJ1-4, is KAGVTQTPRYLIKTRGQQVTLSCSPISGHRSVSWYQQTPGQGLQFLFEYFSETQRNKGNFPGRFSGRQFSNSRSEMNVSTLELGDSALYLCASSGGQLDKLFFGSGTQLSVL.

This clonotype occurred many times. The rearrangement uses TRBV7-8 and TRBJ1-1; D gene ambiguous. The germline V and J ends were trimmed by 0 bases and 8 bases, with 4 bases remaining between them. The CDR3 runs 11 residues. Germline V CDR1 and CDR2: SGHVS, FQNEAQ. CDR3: CASSLALEAFF. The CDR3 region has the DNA TGTGCCAGCAGCTTAGCACTGGAAGCTTTCTTT.

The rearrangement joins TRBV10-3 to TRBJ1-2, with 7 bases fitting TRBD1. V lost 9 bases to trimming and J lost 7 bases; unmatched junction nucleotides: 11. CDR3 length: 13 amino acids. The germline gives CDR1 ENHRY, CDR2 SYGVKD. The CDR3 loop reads CAITDRADAGYTF. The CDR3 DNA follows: TGTGCCATTACCGACAGGGCCGATGCTGGCTACACCTTC.

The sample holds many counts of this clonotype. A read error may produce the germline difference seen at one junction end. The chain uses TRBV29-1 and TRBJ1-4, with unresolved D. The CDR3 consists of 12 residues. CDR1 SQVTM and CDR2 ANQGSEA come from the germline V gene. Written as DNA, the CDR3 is TGCAGCGTTGAGGGTAATGGAGAAAAGCTGTTTTTT. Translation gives CSVEGNGEKLFF.

The CDR3 loop is CASSPSGRVTGELFF. The CDR3 nucleotides read TGTGCCAGCAGCCCTAGCGGGAGGGTCACCGGGGAGCTGTTTTTT. The V gene is TRBV7-3, the J gene TRBJ2-2; 12 nucleotides match TRBD2. Trimming removed 5 bases from V and 4 bases from J; junction bases left unmatched: 2. The CDR3 covers 15 residues. Germline CDR1 is SGHTA and CDR2 is FQGTGA.

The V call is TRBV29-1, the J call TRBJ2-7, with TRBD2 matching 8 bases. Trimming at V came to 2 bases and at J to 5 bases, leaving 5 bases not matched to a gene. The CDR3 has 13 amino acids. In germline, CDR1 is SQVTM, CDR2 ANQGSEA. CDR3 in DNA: TGCAGCGTTGAACAGGGGACTAGAGACGAGCAGTACTTC. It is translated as CSVEQGTRDEQYF.

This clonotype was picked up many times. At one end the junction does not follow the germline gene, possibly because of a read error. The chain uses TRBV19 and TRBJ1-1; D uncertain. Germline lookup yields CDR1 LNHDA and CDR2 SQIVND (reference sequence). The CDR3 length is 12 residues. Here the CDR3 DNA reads TGTGCCAGCAGTGCCCCTTGGACTGAAGTTTTCTTT. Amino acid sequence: CASSAPWTEVFF. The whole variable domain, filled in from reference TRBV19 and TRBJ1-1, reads DGGITQSPKYLFRKEGQNVTLSCEQNLNHDAMYWYRQDPGQGLRLIYYSQIVNDFQKGDIAEGYSVSREKKESFPLTVTSAQKNPTAFYLCASSAPWTEVFFGQGTRLTVV.

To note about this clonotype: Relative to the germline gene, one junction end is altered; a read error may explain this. CDR3 amino acids: CASSYVQGSGNTVYF. CDR3 DNA sequence: TGTGCCAGCAGCTACGTACAGGGTTCTGGAAACACCGTATATTTT. The chain employs TRBV7-2 and TRBJ1-3; D might be TRBD1 (6 bases). Looked up from germline, CDR1 is SGHTA and CDR2 is FQGNSA. The CDR3 runs to 15 residues.

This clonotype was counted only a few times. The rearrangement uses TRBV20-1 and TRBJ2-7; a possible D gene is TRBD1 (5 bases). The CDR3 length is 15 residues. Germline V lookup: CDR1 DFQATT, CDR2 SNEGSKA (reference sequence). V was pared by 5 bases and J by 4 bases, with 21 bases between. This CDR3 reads CSARTTGRVDYEQYF. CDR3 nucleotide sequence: TGCAGTGCTCGTACTACAGGTCGAGTTGATTACGAGCAGTACTTC.

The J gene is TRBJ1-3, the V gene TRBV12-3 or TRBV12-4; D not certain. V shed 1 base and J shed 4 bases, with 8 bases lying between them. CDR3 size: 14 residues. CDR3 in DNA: TGTGCCAGCAGTTTAGGCCGAAGAGGAAACACCATATATTTT. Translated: CASSLGRRGNTIYF.

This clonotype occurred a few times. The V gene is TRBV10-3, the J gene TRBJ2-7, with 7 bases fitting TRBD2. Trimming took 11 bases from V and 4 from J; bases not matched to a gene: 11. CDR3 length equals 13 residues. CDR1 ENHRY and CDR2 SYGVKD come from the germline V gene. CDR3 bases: TGTGCCGTCGGGGAGGGATCCCAATACGAGCAGTACTTC. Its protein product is CAVGEGSQYEQYF.

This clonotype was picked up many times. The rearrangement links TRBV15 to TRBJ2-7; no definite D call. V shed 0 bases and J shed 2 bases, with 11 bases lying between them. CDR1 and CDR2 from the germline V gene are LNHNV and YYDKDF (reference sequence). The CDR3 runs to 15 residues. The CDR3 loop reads CATSREVVSTYEQYF. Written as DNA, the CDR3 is TGTGCCACCAGCAGAGAAGTTGTCAGTACCTACGAGCAGTACTTC.

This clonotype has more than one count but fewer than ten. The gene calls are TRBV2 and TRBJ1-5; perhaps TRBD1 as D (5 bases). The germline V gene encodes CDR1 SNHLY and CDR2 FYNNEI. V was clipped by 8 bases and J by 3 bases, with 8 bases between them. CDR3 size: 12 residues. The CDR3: CASGGPNQPQHF. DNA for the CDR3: TGTGCCAGCGGGGGTCCCAATCAGCCCCAGCATTTT.

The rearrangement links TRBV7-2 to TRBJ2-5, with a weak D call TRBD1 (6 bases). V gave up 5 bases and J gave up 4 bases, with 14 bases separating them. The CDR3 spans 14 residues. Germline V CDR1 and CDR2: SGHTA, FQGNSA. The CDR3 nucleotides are TGTGCCAGCAGCGCAGGGGTGGGAAGAGAGACCCAGTACTTC. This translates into CASSAGVGRETQYF.

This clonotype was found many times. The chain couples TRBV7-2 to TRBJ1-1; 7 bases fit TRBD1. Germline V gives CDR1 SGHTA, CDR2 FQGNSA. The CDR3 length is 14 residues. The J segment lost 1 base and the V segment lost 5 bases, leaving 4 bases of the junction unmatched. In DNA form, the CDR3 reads TGTGCCAGCAGCACGGGACAGCCGAACACTGAAGCTTTCTTT. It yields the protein CASSTGQPNTEAFF.